Listed here are 10 T cell receptor beta chains from one sample, sequenced in a study of blood T cell repertoires in COVID-19. Repertoires were generated with immunoSEQ multiplex PCR, while TCRdb's copy carries only in-frame clones and drops some. The sample shows 200,000 to 300,000 clones, 86% of them seen only once. The specimen was peripheral blood. Receptors were obtained from an elderly woman with COVID-19, enrolled during active disease.

The chain is built from TRBV3-1 (or the pseudogene TRBV3-2) and TRBJ2-3; 8 nucleotides agree with TRBD2. The length of the CDR3 is 16 residues. The trim removed 0 bases at V and 7 bases at J, leaving 9 bases unmatched. Germline assignment: CDR1 LGHDT and CDR2 YNNKEL (reference sequence). The CDR3 loop reads CASSQDIAGGRNTQYF. DNA for the CDR3: TGTGCCAGCAGCCAAGATATCGCGGGGGGACGTAATACGCAGTATTTT.

This clone was seen just once. This CDR3 is CASSLGQGNYNEQFF. CDR3 coding DNA: TGTGCCAGCAGCCTAGGACAGGGGAATTACAATGAGCAGTTCTTC. The V call is TRBV3-1 (or the pseudogene TRBV3-2), the J call TRBJ2-1; 9 bases agree with TRBD1. Germline CDR1 and CDR2: LGHDT and YNNKEL (reference sequence). The CDR3 is made up of 15 amino acids. V was pared by 4 bases and J by 4 bases, with 5 bases of the junction left unmatched.

This clone appeared a single time. The chain uses TRBV2 and TRBJ2-1; 8 bases match TRBD2. CDR1 is SNHLY, CDR2 FYNNEI, per germline. The CDR3 consists of 15 residues. V trimming: 2 bases; J trimming: 9 bases; junction bases outside the gene matches: 9. The CDR3 loop reads CASSETGGGLSEQFF. The CDR3, as DNA: TGTGCCAGCAGTGAAACGGGGGGGGGTTTAAGTGAGCAGTTCTTC.

The rearrangement joins TRBV6-1 to TRBJ2-1; D is possibly TRBD1 (5 bases). CDR3 length equals 12 residues. The germline gives CDR1 MNHNS, CDR2 SASEGT. The V and J ends lost 6 bases and 9 bases respectively, with 12 bases between them. The CDR3, as DNA: TGTGCCAGCAGCCTCAGGGTGGGTGAGCAGTTCTTC. Protein product: CASSLRVGEQFF.

CDR3 residues: CASSSGQATYGYTF. In nucleotides, the CDR3 is TGTGCCAGCAGTTCGGGACAGGCGACCTATGGCTACACCTTC. This rearrangement joins TRBV28 to TRBJ1-2; 8 bases agree with TRBD1. V was clipped by 4 bases and J by 4 bases; unmatched bases: 5. The CDR3 runs 14 residues. The germline CDR1 and CDR2 sequences are MDHEN and SYDVKM.

The chain employs TRBV9 and TRBJ2-7; 7 bases align to TRBD2. The CDR3 totals 15 residues. V lost 0 bases and J lost 2; bases outside the gene matches: 5. Germline CDR1 and CDR2: SGDLS and YYNGEE. CDR3 DNA: TGTGCCAGCAGCGTAGGGGGCAGCGGGGCCTACGAGCAGTACTTC. This codes for CASSVGGSGAYEQYF. Full variable domain (rest looked up from reference TRBV9 and TRBJ2-7): DSGVTQTPKHLITATGQRVTLRCSPRSGDLSVYWYQQSLDQGLQFLIQYYNGEERAKGNILERFSAQQFPDLHSELNLSSLELGDSALYFCASSVGGSGAYEQYFGPGTRLTVT.

The J gene is TRBJ2-5, the V gene TRBV4-3; D may be TRBD2 (5 bases). The CDR3 is made up of 13 amino acids. The V gene lost 3 bases and the J gene lost 5 bases, with 10 bases spanning the gap. Germline loops: CDR1 LGHNA, CDR2 YSLEER. CDR3 in DNA: TGCGCCAGCAGCCACACTAGTAAGGAGACCCAGTACTTC. It yields the protein CASSHTSKETQYF.

The rearrangement links TRBV3-1 (or the pseudogene TRBV3-2) to TRBJ1-2, with D hard to call. V gave up 7 bases and J gave up 2 bases, with 17 bases separating them. The CDR3 covers 15 residues. Germline CDR1 is LGHDT and CDR2 is YNNKEL (reference sequence). The CDR3 sequence is CASTDQYTPNYGYTF. DNA for the CDR3: TGTGCCAGCACCGATCAATATACACCAAACTATGGCTACACCTTC.

The chain employs TRBV4-2 and TRBJ1-2, with 7 bases fitting TRBD1. J was trimmed by 5 bases and V by 2 bases; bases with no gene match: 5. This CDR3 contains 14 residues. CDR1 is LGHNA and CDR2 is YNFKEQ in the germline V gene. The CDR3 protein is CASSQLGQEYGYTF. The CDR3 DNA reads as TGTGCCAGCAGCCAACTCGGACAGGAGTATGGCTACACCTTC.

This clone was found a few times. J is TRBJ1-3 and V is TRBV20-1; D perhaps matches TRBD1 (6 bases). CDR1 is DFQATT and CDR2 is SNEGSKA in the germline V gene (reference sequence). V lost 3 bases, J lost 2 bases, and 14 bases lay in between. The CDR3 loop spans 15 amino acids. Here the CDR3 DNA reads TGCAGTGCTAGTTCCCCCAGGGGAGCTGGAAACACCATATATTTT. Its protein is CSASSPRGAGNTIYF.